One sample yielded the 16 T cell receptor beta chains listed below, sequenced in a study of cytomegalovirus exposure and HLA in healthy donors (dated by TCRdb to 2017 to 2019). Receptors were amplified or captured by the immunoSEQ multiplex PCR assay. A mixture of 60 forward primers for TCR Vbeta segments and 13 reverse primers for TCR Jbeta segments was used in the multiplex PCR. Imported from immuneACCESS, the table was reduced by TCRdb to in-frame sequences with V and J called. These copies leave out some clones; in studies compared against another copy, an unresolved V gene accounts for under half, and the cause of the remainder is not known. The sample data list 55,000 to 65,000 clones, and around four fifths of these were observed just once. The top ten constitute less than 3.5% of the sample. The sequenced material came from PBMCs. The receptors were sampled from a woman aged 25 to 39 in good health and CMV-seronegative.

The chain employs TRBV13 and TRBJ1-6, with 8 bases that match TRBD1. The CDR3 covers 18 residues. Germline V lookup: CDR1 PRHDT, CDR2 FYEKMQ (reference sequence). The junction had 18 bases not matched to a gene; V was cut back by 5 bases and J by 9 bases. CDR3 region: CASSNRGPGGADGSPLHF. As DNA, the CDR3 is TGTGCCAGCAGCAATCGGGGCCCAGGGGGCGCCGACGGTTCACCCCTCCACTTT.

This chain links TRBV7-6 with TRBJ2-2; 7 bases agree with TRBD1. This CDR3 comprises 16 residues. V was clipped by 5 bases and J by 0 bases; unmatched bases: 6. Looked up from germline, CDR1 is SGHVS and CDR2 is FNYEAQ. DNA of the CDR3: TGTGCCAGCAGCCCACGACAGGGCTCGAACACCGGGGAGCTGTTTTTT. Protein product: CASSPRQGSNTGELFF.

This clone was observed once. The J gene is TRBJ1-1, the V gene TRBV18; D remains unclear. Trimming took off 1 base at V and 6 bases at J, with 9 bases between the two ends. The CDR3 is made up of 13 amino acids. From germline, CDR1 is KGHSH and CDR2 LQKENI. DNA of the CDR3: TGTGCCAGCTCACCACAAGGGAGCGCTGAAGCTTTCTTT. Its protein product is CASSPQGSAEAFF.

The CDR3, as DNA: TGTGCCAGCAGTTCCTCGAGGTACGAGCAGTACGTC. It encodes CASSSSRYEQYV. The V and J genes are TRBV6-5 and TRBJ2-7; D not resolved. Germline V gene sequence: CDR1 MNHEY, CDR2 SVGAGI. CDR3 length: 12 amino acids. Trimming removed 4 bases from V and 4 bases from J, with 8 bases in between.

This clone occurred once. Compared with germline, one end of the junction differs, possibly owing to a read error. The sample holds other DNA sequences that translate to the same CDR3. The chain combines TRBV9 with TRBJ2-1, with D perhaps TRBD2 (6 bases). Germline V lookup: CDR1 SGDLS, CDR2 YYNGEE. There are 16 residues in the CDR3. The CDR3 protein is CASSGDTGTPWGEQFF. CDR3 coding DNA: TGCGCCAGCAGCGGAGATACCGGGACTCCCTGGGGTGAGCAGTTCTTC.

V gene TRBV19 combines with J gene TRBJ2-6; TRBD1 agrees at 9 bases. Germline assignment: CDR1 LNHDA and CDR2 SQIVND (reference sequence). V lost 6 bases, J lost 2 bases, and 8 bases stayed unmatched. The CDR3 sequence is 17 residues long. CDR3: CASSLRTGVTGANVLTF. CDR3 in DNA: TGTGCCAGTAGCCTTAGGACAGGGGTAACTGGGGCCAACGTCCTGACTTTC.

This clone was counted only a few times. The V call is TRBV13, the J call TRBJ1-1; D may be TRBD1 (5 bases). Germline V gene sequence: CDR1 PRHDT, CDR2 FYEKMQ (reference sequence). The CDR3 loop spans 13 amino acids. Trimming stripped 5 bases from V and 1 base from J, with 8 bases between. The CDR3 DNA reads as TGTGCCAGCAGCATAGACAGGAACACTGAAGCTTTCTTT. It yields the protein CASSIDRNTEAFF.

The chain couples TRBV6-5 to TRBJ2-4, with unresolved D. The CDR3 spans 14 residues. V was shortened by 5 bases and J by 7 bases, with 15 bases between the two germline ends. Germline CDR1 is MNHEY and CDR2 is SVGAGI. CDR3 residues: CASSPPQYPNIQYF. The CDR3 nucleotides read TGTGCCAGCAGTCCCCCTCAGTACCCTAACATTCAGTACTTC.

In this sample, this clone turned up once. The V and J genes are TRBV7-9 and TRBJ1-1; D unresolved. The CDR3 spans 12 residues. CDR1 and CDR2 from the germline V gene are SEHNR and FQNEAQ (reference sequence). Trimming left V 2 bases short and J 1 base short, with 2 bases between. The CDR3 DNA sequence: TGTGCCAGCAGCTTACAGAACACTGAAGCTTTCTTT. It encodes CASSLQNTEAFF.

This clone was found once. This rearrangement joins TRBV5-4 to TRBJ1-1, with 9 bases aligning to TRBD1. The ends lost 0 bases at V and 7 bases at J; junction bases unmatched: 10. Germline CDR1 and CDR2: SGHNT and YYREEE (reference sequence). The CDR3 runs 16 residues. The CDR3 nucleotides read TGTGCCAGCAGCTTGGTTGGGACAGGGAGATCTGGTGAAGCTTTCTTT. This codes for CASSLVGTGRSGEAFF.

The chain is built from TRBV30 and TRBJ1-6; 8 bases are a match to TRBD1. This CDR3 contains 13 residues. V shed 3 bases, J shed 8 bases, and the junction held 3 bases outside the gene matches. Germline lookup yields CDR1 GTSNPN and CDR2 SVGIG (reference sequence). The CDR3 DNA is TGTGCCTGGAGCGACAGGGGTGATTCACCCCTCCACTTT. Translation: CAWSDRGDSPLHF. Full variable domain (remainder filled in from reference TRBV30 and TRBJ1-6): SQTIHQWPATLVQPVGSPLSLECTVEGTSNPNLYWYRQAAGRGLQLLFYSVGIGQISSEVPQNLSASRPQDRQFILSSKKLLLSDSGFYLCAWSDRGDSPLHFGNGTRLTVT.

The rearrangement links TRBV30 to TRBJ1-6; D remains ambiguous. V was trimmed by 5 bases and J by 7 bases, leaving 9 bases between them. Germline V CDR1 and CDR2: GTSNPN, SVGIG (reference sequence). The CDR3 contains 12 residues. Here the CDR3 reads CAWSRINSPLHF. CDR3 bases: TGTGCCTGGTCCCGTATCAATTCACCCCTCCACTTT.

V usage is TRBV4-3 and J usage is TRBJ2-1; TRBD1 matches 8 bases. This CDR3 spans 14 amino acids. Trimming cost V 4 bases and J 7 bases; bases outside gene matches: 6. Germline loops: CDR1 LGHNA, CDR2 YSLEER. CDR3 DNA: TGCGCCAGCAGCCCCGCAGGGGGCTTGAATGAGCAGTTCTTC. The encoded protein is CASSPAGGLNEQFF.

CDR3 region: CASSFSAYNEQFF. CDR3 nucleotides: TGTGCCAGCAGTTTTTCCGCGTACAATGAGCAGTTCTTC. The genes are TRBV27 and TRBJ2-1, with unresolved D. CDR1 is MNHEY, CDR2 SMNVEV, per germline (reference sequence). Trimming left V 3 bases short and J 4 bases short, with 7 bases between. This CDR3 region has 13 residues.

The chain carries TRBV30 and TRBJ2-1, with TRBD1 identical over 7 bases. CDR1 and CDR2 (germline): GTSNPN, SVGIG (reference sequence). J was trimmed by 0 bases and V by 4 bases; bases with no gene match: 3. The CDR3 covers 14 residues. As DNA, the CDR3 is TGTGCCTGGACCAGGGACAGCTCCTACAATGAGCAGTTCTTC. Encoded protein: CAWTRDSSYNEQFF.

The chain's CDR3 is CASSGTGASYEQYF. The CDR3 bases are TGTGCCAGTAGCGGGACAGGGGCCTCCTACGAGCAGTACTTC. V and J are TRBV19 and TRBJ2-7; TRBD1 aligns across 10 bases. The length of the CDR3 is 14 residues. Germline V gene lookup returns CDR1 LNHDA and CDR2 SQIVND (reference sequence). After removal of 6 bases from V and 0 bases from J, the junction contained 2 bases not matched to a gene.